A selection of T cell receptor beta chains follows, all from one sample in a study of the immune and genomic landscape of osteosarcoma. The method was immunoSEQ multiplex PCR; TCRdb's version includes in-frame clones alone and lacks a portion of them. Of 6,000 to 7,000 clones listed, 68% are singletons. Input material: osteosarcoma tumor tissue from the lung. Receptors were obtained from a human donor with osteosarcoma. The CDR3 runs from the conserved cysteine through the conserved F or W. A D gene is named only where the DNA matches it firmly. Size values are once, few and many counts, or a class for expanded clones, and some rows have none.

TRBD1	-	TRBJ2-1	TRBV9	TGTGCCAGCAGTACGACAGGGGGCCTCGACGGGCAGTTCTTC	CASSTTGGLDGQFF
-	-	TRBJ1-2	TRBV4-2	TGTGCCAGCAGCCTCCCTCAGATAACAAATAACTATGGCTACACCTTC	CASSLPQITNNYGYTF
-	-	TRBJ2-7	TRBV30	TGTGCCTGGAGTGTAGCCACGCTCGGTACGCAGTACTTC	CAWSVATLGTQYF
TRBD1	-	TRBJ1-1	TRBV19	TGTGCCAGTAGTATACCACAGACAGGGGTGAACACTGAAGCTTTCTTT	CASSIPQTGVNTEAFF
TRBD2	-	TRBJ2-2	TRBV28	TGTGCCAGCAGGGGAACTAGCGGAGGCACCGGGGAGCTGTTTTTT	CASRGTSGGTGELFF
-	-	TRBJ2-5	TRBV7-7	TGTGCCAGCAGCTTTAGGGCCCAAGAGACCCAGTACTTC	CASSFRAQETQYF
TRBD2	-	TRBJ2-3	TRBV7-9	TGTGCCAGCAGTCGACTAGCGGGAGGGATCACAGATACGCAGTATTTT	CASSRLAGGITDTQYF
-	once	TRBJ2-5	TRBV4-3	TGCGCCAGCAGCCAAGAGGGGTGGGAGACCCAGTACTTC	CASSQEGWETQYF
-	-	TRBJ2-2	TRBV4-3	TGCGCCAGCAGCCAAGACAGGATGAGCTCCGGGGAGCTGTTTTTT	CASSQDRMSSGELFF
-	-	TRBJ2-2	TRBV5-1	TGCGCCAGCAGCTTGGCAGGGTCAATGATTACCGGGGAGCTGTTTTTT	CASSLAGSMITGELFF
-	few	TRBJ2-2	TRBV7-6	TGTGCCAGCAGCTTCAGCAGGGACACCGGGGAGCTGTTTTTT	CASSFSRDTGELFF
-	-	TRBJ1-4	TRBV28	TGTGCCAGCTCCATCATCGGGGGTATGGAAAAACTGTTTTTT	CASSIIGGMEKLFF
TRBD1	-	TRBJ1-2	TRBV5-1	TGCGCCAGCAGCCGAGGCCTAGGGACAGGCGACCTAGGCTACACCTTC	CASSRGLGTGDLGYTF
-	-	TRBJ2-7	TRBV7-3	TGTGCCAGCAGCCACCCCCCGGGCTCCGAGCAGTACTTC	CASSHPPGSEQYF
TRBD1	few	TRBJ1-1	TRBV18	TGTGCCAGCTCACCCGGACAGGGCCATGAAGCTTTCTTT	CASSPGQGHEAFF
TRBD1	-	TRBJ1-2	TRBV13	TGTGCCAGCAGCTTGGGGACAGATTATGGCTACACCTTC	CASSLGTDYGYTF
-	-	TRBJ2-1	TRBV10-3	TGTGCCATCAGTGGTAGGGATCGGCGTGAGCAGTTCTTC	CAISGRDRREQFF
-	-	TRBJ2-1	TRBV21-1	TGTGCCAGCAGCAAAGCCGTAGCGGGGGGGCAAAATGAGCAGTTCTTC	CASSKAVAGGQNEQFF
-	-	TRBJ1-3	TRBV7-6	TGTGCCAGCAGCTTAGGAGGGGCAGGGTTGGGACGAAACACCATATATTTT	CASSLGGAGLGRNTIYF
TRBD1	few	TRBJ1-4	TRBV11-2	TGTGCCAGCAGCTTCGGACAGGGAGGTCGGGAAAAACTGTTTTTT	CASSFGQGGREKLFF
TRBD2	-	TRBJ2-1	TRBV6-6	TGTGCCAGCAGGAGGACTAGCGGGACCAATGAGCAGTTCTTC	CASRRTSGTNEQFF
TRBD2	few	TRBJ2-2	TRBV7-6	TGTGCCAGCGGACTAGCGGCAAACACCGGGGAGCTGTTTTTT	CASGLAANTGELFF
-	-	TRBJ2-7	TRBV6-4	TGTGCCAGCAGGTCGGAGGGTAACTACGAGCAGTACTTC	CASRSEGNYEQYF
-	-	TRBJ1-2	TRBV28	TGTGCCAGCGGTCGACACTATGGCTACACCTTC	CASGRHYGYTF
-	-	TRBJ1-2	TRBV5-8	TGTGCCAGCAGCTTGCGACGGTTCTTAGACTATGGCTACACCTTC	CASSLRRFLDYGYTF
-	-	TRBJ2-7	TRBV19	TGTGCCAGTAGTCCTCCGCGGGACAGCATCTCCTACGAGCAGTACTTC	CASSPPRDSISYEQYF